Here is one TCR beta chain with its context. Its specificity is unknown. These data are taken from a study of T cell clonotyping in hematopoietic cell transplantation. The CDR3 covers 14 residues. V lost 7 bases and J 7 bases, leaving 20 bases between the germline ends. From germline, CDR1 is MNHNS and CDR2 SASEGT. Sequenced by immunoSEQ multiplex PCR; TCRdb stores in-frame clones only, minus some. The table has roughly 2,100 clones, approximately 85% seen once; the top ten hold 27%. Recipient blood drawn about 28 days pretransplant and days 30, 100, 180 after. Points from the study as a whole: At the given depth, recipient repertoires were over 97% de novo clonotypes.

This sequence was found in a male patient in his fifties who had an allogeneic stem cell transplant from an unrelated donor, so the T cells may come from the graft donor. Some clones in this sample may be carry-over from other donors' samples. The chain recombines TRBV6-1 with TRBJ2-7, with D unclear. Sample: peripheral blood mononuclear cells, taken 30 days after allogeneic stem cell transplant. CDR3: CASTQRTGPWEQYF. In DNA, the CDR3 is TGTGCCAGCACCCAAAGGACGGGCCCCTGGGAGCAGTACTTC.